This T cell receptor beta chain originates from a study of OX40 agonist ivuxolimab in advanced cancers. Across the study: Dose-escalation patients suffered from hepatocellular carcinoma, melanoma, renal cell or head and neck cancer. Participants, 80% to 90% male, averaged approximately 56 years of age, ranging from about 23 to 90. The study's findings and limits: The study did not work out the antigen specificity of the expanded peripheral T cells.

Data came from immunoSEQ multiplex PCR; TCRdb stores just in-frame clones and leaves some out. The table lists 28,000 or so clones, approximately 88% of them singletons. V was pared by 4 bases and J by 1 base, with 7 bases between. Germline V gives CDR1 LNHNV, CDR2 YYDKDF (reference sequence). The CDR3 is 14 residues long. A note on this clone: The antigen is undetermined.

The chain employs TRBV15 and TRBJ1-4; D unclear. The receptor's source is an adult with an advanced solid tumor such as melanoma, head and neck, liver or kidney cancer. The material sequenced was CD4+ or CD8+ T cells sorted from blood, taken in a trial of the OX40 agonist ivuxolimab. The CDR3 DNA is TGTGCCACCAGCACGAGGAGAACTAATGAAAAACTGTTTTTT. Residues: CATSTRRTNEKLFF.